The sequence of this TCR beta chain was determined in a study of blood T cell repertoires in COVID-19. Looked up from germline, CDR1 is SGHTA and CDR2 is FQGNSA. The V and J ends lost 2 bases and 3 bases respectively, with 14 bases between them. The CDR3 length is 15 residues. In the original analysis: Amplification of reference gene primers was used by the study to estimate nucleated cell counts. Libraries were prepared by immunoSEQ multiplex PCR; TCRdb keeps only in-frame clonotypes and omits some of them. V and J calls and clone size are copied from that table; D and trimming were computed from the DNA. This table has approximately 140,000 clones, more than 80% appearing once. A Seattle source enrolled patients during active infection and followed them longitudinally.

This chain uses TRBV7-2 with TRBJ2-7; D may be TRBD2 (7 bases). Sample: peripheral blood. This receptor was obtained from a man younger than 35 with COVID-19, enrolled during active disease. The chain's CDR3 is CASSLRPGGLYEQYF. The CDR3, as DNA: TGTGCCAGCAGCTTACGGCCGGGGGGCCTCTACGAGCAGTACTTC.